This entry lists 3 T cell receptor beta chains sequenced from one sample in a study of blood T cells in healthy people across ages. PCR was performed a second time for about 6 to 12 cycles using a sample-barcoded 5' primer and a J-beta primer mix. TCRdb called the 5' RACE reads again in MiXCR, with one record for every CDR3 protein. The sample holds about 780,000 distinct CDR3 sequences; 46% are singletons and the top ten take roughly 18%. Sequencing input: blood. The receptors derive from a man older than 75 in good health.

This clonotype was counted a few times. The rearrangement uses TRBV9 and TRBJ2-1, with TRBD2 identical over 8 bases. The CDR3 length is 16 residues. J was trimmed by 7 bases and V by 2 bases; bases with no gene match: 11. Per the germline V gene, CDR1 is SGDLS and CDR2 is YYNGEE. The CDR3 reads CASSVVAGGGGNEQFF. The DNA for the CDR3 is TGTGCCAGCAGCGTGGTCGCGGGAGGTGGGGGAAATGAGCAGTTCTTC.

The V gene is TRBV2, the J gene TRBJ2-1; D may be TRBD2 (6 bases). The V end lost 7 bases, the J end lost 5 bases, and 12 bases lay between the germline ends. The germline gives CDR1 SNHLY, CDR2 FYNNEI. The CDR3 has 13 residues. The CDR3 region is CASKKDYNNEQFF. CDR3 nucleotide sequence: TGTGCCAGCAAGAAGGACTACAACAATGAGCAGTTCTTC.

This chain uses TRBV7-2 with TRBJ1-1, with D possibly being TRBD1 (5 bases). This CDR3 is built from 16 residues. V lost 1 base, J lost 1 base, and 13 bases lay in between. Germline lookup yields CDR1 SGHTA and CDR2 FQGNSA. For the CDR3, the DNA is TGTGCCAGCAGCTTAGTCGGGGCTCGGGAGAACACTGAAGCTTTCTTT. Translation: CASSLVGARENTEAFF.